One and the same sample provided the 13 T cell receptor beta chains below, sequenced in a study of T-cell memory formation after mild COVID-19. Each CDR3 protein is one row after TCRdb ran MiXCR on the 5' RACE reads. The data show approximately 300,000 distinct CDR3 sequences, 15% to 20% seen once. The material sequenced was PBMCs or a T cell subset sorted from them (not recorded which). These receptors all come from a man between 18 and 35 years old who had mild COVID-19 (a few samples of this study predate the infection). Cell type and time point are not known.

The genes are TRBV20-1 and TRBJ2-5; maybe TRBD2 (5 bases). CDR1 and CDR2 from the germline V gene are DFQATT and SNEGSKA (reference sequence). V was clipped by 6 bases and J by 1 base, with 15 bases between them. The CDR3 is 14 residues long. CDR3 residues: CSAPSRGSQETQYF. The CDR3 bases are TGCAGTGCCCCCTCTCGGGGTTCCCAAGAGACCCAGTACTTC.

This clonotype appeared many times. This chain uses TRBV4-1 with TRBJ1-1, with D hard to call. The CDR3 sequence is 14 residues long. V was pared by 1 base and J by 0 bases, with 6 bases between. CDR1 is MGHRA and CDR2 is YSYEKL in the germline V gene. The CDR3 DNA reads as TGCGCCAGCAGCCAAGGACTTCTGAACACTGAAGCTTTCTTT. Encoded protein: CASSQGLLNTEAFF.

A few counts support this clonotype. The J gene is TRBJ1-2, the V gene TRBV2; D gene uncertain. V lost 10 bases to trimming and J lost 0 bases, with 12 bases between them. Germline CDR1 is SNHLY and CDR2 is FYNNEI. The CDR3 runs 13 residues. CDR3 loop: CATKRASNYGYTF. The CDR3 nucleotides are TGTGCCACCAAGCGGGCATCTAACTATGGCTACACCTTC. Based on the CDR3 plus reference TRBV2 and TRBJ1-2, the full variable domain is EPEVTQTPSHQVTQMGQEVILRCVPISNHLYFYWYRQILGQKVEFLVSFYNNEISEKSEIFDDQFSVERPDGSNFTLKIRSTKLEDSAMYFCATKRASNYGYTFGSGTRLTVV.

The CDR3: CASSAQYTQYF. The CDR3 nucleotides read TGTGCCAGCAGTGCCCAATATACGCAGTATTTT. This chain uses TRBV25-1 with TRBJ2-3, with no clear D. The V gene's germline CDR1 is MGHDK and CDR2 SYGVNS. This CDR3 spans 11 amino acids. V dropped 4 bases and J dropped 7 bases, with 6 bases sitting between them.

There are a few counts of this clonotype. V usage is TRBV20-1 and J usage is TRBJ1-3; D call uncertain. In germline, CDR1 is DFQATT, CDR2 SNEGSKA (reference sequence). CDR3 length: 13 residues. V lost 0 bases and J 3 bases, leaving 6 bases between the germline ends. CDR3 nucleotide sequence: TGCAGTGCTAGAGAAGGTGTTGGAAACACCATATATTTT. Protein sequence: CSAREGVGNTIYF.

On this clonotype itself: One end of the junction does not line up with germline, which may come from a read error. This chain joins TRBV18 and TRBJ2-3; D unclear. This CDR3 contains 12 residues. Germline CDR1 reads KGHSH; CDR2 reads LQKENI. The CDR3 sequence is CDSSPRHDTQYF. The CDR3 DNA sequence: TGTGACAGCTCACCACGTCACGATACGCAGTATTTT.

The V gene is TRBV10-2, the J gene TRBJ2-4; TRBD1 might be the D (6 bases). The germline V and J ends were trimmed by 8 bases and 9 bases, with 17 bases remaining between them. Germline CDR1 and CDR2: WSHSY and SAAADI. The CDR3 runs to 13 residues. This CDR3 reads CASGLRGLGIQYF. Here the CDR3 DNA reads TGCGCCAGCGGTCTAAGGGGGTTAGGCATTCAGTACTTC.

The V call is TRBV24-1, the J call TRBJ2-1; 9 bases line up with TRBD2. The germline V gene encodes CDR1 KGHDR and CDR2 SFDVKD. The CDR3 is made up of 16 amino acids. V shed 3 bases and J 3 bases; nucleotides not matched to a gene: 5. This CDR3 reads CATSDPAGGIYNEQFF. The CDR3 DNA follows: TGTGCCACCAGTGATCCCGCGGGGGGGATCTACAATGAGCAGTTCTTC.

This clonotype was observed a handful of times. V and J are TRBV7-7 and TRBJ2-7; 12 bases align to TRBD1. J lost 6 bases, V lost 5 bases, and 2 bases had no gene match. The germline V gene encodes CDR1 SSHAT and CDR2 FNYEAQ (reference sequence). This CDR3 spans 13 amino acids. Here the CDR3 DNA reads TGTGCCAGCAGCCGGGACAGGGGGCGCGAGCAGTACTTC. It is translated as CASSRDRGREQYF.

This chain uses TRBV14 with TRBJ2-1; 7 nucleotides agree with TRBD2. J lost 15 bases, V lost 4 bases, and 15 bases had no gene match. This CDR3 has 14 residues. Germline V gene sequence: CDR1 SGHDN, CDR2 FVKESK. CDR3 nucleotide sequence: TGTGCCAGCAGCCTAACGACGGAGCGGGATAAAGGGTTCTTC. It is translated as CASSLTTERDKGFF.

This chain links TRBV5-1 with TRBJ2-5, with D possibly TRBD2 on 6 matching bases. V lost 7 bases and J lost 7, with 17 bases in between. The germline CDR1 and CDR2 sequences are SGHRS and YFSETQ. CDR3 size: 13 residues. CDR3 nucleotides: TGCGCCAGCGAAGGAGAGGAGGGAGGGACCCAGTACTTC. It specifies CASEGEEGGTQYF.

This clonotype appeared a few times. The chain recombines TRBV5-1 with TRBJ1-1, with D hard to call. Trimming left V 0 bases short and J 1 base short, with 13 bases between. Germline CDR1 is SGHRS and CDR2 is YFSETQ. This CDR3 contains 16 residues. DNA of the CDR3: TGCGCCAGCAGCTTGGAGGGTCCAGGTTGGAACACTGAAGCTTTCTTT. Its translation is CASSLEGPGWNTEAFF.

CDR3 in amino acids: CSALQGAYEQYF. The CDR3 DNA reads TGCAGTGCTTTACAGGGGGCCTACGAGCAGTACTTC. The rearrangement uses TRBV20-1 and TRBJ2-7; 8 bases match TRBD1. CDR3 length: 12 amino acids. V trimming: 5 bases; J trimming: 2 bases; junction bases outside the gene matches: 2. In germline, CDR1 is DFQATT, CDR2 SNEGSKA (reference sequence).